The entry below describes one T cell receptor (beta chain). The antigen it recognizes is unknown. Within one base of it there is no much larger clone, and no base qualities were kept. The CDR3 spans 15 residues, from the cysteine through the phenylalanine. Only CDR3 DNA remains: 45 bases, in frame from the first base. CDR1 MNHEY and CDR2 SVGAGI were looked up in the germline V gene. V is cut by 2 bases and J by 6 bases, and the space between the germline ends is 13 bases. The source of the sample is a study of OX40 agonist ivuxolimab in advanced cancers. Turning to the overall study: Ivuxolimab was a fully human IgG2 agonistic monoclonal antibody targeting the costimulatory receptor OX40 (CD134). Intravenous ivuxolimab was administered to patients every 2 weeks at six dose levels: 0.01, 0.1, 0.3, 1.5, 3 and 10 mg/kg. Among the roughly 54 dose-escalation patients, some 20 had hepatocellular carcinoma, roughly 15 melanoma, 9 renal cell carcinoma and 9 head and neck cancer. In the dose-escalation cohort, around four fifths of patients were male, and the mean age was approximately 60 years with a range of 23 to 79. Patients were allowed to have had prior anti-PD-1, anti-PD-L1 or anti-CTLA-4 therapy, and 30% to 40% of the dose-escalation patients had been treated with checkpoint inhibitors. Partial responses were achieved by three dose-escalation patients, of whom one had hepatocellular carcinoma and two had cutaneous melanoma. The purpose of peripheral TCRbeta sequencing was to test whether ivuxolimab changed TCR sequence diversity and led to clonal T-cell expansion. The paper reports the monotherapy dose-escalation portion (N = 52 patients) of the phase I ivuxolimab trial. What the authors observed across the whole study: The antigen specificity of the peripheral T cells that underwent clonal expansion was not determined. In the 0.1-3.0 mg/kg groups, partial responders were among the patients with the lowest normalized peripheral clonal expansion, particularly in CD8+ T cells. At doses of 0.1 to 3.0 mg/kg, clonal expansion of both CD4+ and CD8+ blood T cells was observed from baseline to week 6. After ivuxolimab, expanded clones were on average more numerous among CD8+ T cells than among CD4+ T cells. Low levels of normalized T-cell clonal expansion were also seen in some patients who did not respond.

For sequencing of the TCRbeta CDR3 region, genomic DNA was extracted from the sorted cells. The immunoSEQ Assay was used for sequencing of TCRbeta CDR3 regions. The immuneACCESS repertoire file appears here via TCRdb, limited to in-frame rearrangements. These files lack a portion of the clones; in checked studies, under half of the deficit traces to unresolved V genes, and the cause of the others is not known. The sample table contains about 48,000 clones; only one count was recorded for around nine tenths of them. The top ten hold more than 6.5% of the sample. Patients with autoimmune disease history or receiving systemic immunosuppression were excluded from the trial. Peripheral blood for TCR sequencing was drawn from every dose cohort at baseline, at cycle 4 day 1 and at cycle 7 day 1. The samples were taken from a phase I, first-in-human, multicenter, open-label dose-escalation trial of ivuxolimab. The trial enrolled adults with locally advanced or metastatic head and neck squamous cell, hepatocellular, melanoma or renal cell carcinoma. Before TCR sequencing, CD4+ T cells and CD8+ T cells were sorted from peripheral blood as separate populations.

Sequenced material: CD4+ or CD8+ T cells sorted from blood, taken in a trial of the OX40 agonist ivuxolimab. In this chain, TRBV6-5 is recombined with TRBJ2-2; the D segment cannot be called with confidence. This receptor was obtained from an adult with an advanced solid tumor such as melanoma, head and neck, liver or kidney cancer. The CDR3 protein: CASSYPSPRPGELFF. The base sequence is TGTGCCAGCAGTTACCCTTCTCCTAGACCCGGGGAGCTGTTTTTT.